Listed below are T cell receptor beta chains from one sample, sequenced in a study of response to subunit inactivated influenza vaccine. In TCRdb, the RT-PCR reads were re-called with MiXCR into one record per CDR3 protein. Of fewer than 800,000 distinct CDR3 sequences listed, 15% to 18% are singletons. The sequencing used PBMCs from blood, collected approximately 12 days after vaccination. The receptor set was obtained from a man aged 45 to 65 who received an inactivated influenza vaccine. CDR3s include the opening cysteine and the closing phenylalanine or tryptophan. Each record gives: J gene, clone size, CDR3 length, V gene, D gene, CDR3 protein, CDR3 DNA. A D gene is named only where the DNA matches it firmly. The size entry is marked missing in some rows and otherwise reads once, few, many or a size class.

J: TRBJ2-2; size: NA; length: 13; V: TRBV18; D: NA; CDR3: CASSPADTGELFF; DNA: TGTGCCAGCTCACCGGCCGACACCGGGGAGCTGTTTTTT
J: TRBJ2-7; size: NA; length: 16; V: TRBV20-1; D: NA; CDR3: CSALRGAATRRYEQYF; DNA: TGCAGTGCTCTTAGGGGGGCCGCTACGCGCCGTTACGAGCAGTACTTC
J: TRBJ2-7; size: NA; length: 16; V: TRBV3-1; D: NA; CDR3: CASSQLSGAGSYEQYF; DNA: TGTGCCAGCAGCCAACTTTCGGGCGCGGGCTCCTACGAGCAGTACTTC
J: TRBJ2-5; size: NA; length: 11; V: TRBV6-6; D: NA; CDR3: CASSSSETQYF; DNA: TGTGCCAGCAGTTCATCAGAGACCCAGTACTTC
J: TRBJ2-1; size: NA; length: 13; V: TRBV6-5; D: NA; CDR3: CASSYTLVNEQFF; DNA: TGTGCCAGCAGTTACACCCTAGTCAATGAGCAGTTCTTC
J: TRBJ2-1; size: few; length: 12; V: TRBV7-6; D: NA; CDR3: CASSPIRFEQFF; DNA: TGTGCCAGCAGCCCCATTCGATTTGAGCAGTTCTTC
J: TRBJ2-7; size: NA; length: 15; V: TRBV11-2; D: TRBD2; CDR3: CASSFSTSSSYEQYF; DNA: TGTGCCAGCAGCTTTTCGACTAGCAGCTCCTACGAGCAGTACTTC
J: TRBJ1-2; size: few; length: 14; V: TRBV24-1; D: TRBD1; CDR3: CATSEDGTVYGYTF; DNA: TGTGCCACCAGTGAGGATGGGACAGTCTATGGCTACACCTTC
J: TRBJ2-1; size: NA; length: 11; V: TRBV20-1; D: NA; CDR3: CSAFGRNEQFF; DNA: TGCAGTGCTTTTGGACGGAATGAGCAGTTCTTC
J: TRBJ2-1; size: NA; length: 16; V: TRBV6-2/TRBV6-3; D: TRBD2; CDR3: CASSYGLAGGWNEQFF; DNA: TGTGCCAGCAGTTACGGCCTAGCGGGGGGTTGGAATGAGCAGTTCTTC
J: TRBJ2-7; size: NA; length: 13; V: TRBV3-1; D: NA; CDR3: CASSQAGATPRYF; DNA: TGTGCCAGCAGCCAAGCCGGGGCCACCCCGCGGTACTTC